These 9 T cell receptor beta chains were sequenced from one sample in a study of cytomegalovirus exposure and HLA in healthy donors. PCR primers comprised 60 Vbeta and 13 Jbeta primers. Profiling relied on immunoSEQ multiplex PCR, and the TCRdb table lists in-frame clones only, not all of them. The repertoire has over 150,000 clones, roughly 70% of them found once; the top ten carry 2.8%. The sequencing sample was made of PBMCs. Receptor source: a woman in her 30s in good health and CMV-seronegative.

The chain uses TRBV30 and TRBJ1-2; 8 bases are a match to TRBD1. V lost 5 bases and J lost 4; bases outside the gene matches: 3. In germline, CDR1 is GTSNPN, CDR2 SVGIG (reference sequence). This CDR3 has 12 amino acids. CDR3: CAWGQGRYGYTF. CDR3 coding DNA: TGTGCCTGGGGACAGGGCCGCTATGGCTACACCTTC.

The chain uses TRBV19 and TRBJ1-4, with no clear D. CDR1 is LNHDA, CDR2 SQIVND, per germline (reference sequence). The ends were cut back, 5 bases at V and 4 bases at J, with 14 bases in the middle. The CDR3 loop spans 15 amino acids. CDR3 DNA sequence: TGTGCCAGTAGTGTAAGCCGGGAATATAATGAAAAACTGTTTTTT. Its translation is CASSVSREYNEKLFF.

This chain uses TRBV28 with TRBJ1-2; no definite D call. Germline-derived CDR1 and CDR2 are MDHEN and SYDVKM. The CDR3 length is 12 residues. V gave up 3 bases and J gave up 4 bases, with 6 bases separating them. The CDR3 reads CASSFGSYGYTF. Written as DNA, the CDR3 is TGTGCCAGCAGTTTTGGCAGCTATGGCTACACCTTC.

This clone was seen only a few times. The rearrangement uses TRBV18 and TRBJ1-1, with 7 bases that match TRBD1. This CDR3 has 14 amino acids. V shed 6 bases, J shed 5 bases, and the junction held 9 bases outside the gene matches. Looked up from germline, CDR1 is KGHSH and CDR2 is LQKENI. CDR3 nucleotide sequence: TGTGCCAGCTCCCTGGGACAGACGGTAACTGAAGCTTTCTTT. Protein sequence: CASSLGQTVTEAFF.

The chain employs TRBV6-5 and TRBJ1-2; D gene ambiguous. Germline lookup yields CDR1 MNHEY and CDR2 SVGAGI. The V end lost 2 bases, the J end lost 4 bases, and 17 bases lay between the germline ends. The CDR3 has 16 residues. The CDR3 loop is CASSYADGVPSYGYTF. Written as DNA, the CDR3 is TGTGCCAGCAGTTACGCCGACGGGGTCCCTTCCTATGGCTACACCTTC.

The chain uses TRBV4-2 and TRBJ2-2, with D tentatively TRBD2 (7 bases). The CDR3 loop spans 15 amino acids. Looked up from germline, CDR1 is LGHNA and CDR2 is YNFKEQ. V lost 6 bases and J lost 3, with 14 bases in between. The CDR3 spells CASRRRGGDTGELFF. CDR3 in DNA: TGTGCCAGCAGACGTAGGGGGGGAGACACCGGGGAGCTGTTTTTT.

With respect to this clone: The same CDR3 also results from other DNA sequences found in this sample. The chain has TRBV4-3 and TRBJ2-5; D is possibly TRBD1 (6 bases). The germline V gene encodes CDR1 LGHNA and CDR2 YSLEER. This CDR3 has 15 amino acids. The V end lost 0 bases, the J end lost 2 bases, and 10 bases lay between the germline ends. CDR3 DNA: TGCGCCAGCAGCCAAGAATTCGGACAGCAAGAGACCCAGTACTTC. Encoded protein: CASSQEFGQQETQYF.

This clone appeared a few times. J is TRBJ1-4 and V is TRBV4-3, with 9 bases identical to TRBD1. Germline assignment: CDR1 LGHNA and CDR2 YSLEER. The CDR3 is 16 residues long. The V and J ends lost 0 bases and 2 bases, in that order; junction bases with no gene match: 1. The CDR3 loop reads CASSQEGTGTNEKLFF. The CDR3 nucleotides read TGCGCCAGCAGCCAAGAGGGGACAGGGACTAATGAAAAACTGTTTTTT.

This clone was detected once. For the CDR3, the DNA is TGTGCCAGCAAGGGGACAGGGTTCTACGAGCAGTACTTC. Translated, it gives CASKGTGFYEQYF. This chain connects TRBV27 to TRBJ2-7, with 9 bases identical to TRBD1. Trimming cost V 7 bases and J 3 bases; bases outside gene matches: 4. Germline V lookup: CDR1 MNHEY, CDR2 SMNVEV (reference sequence). The CDR3 sequence is 13 residues long.